These 26 T cell receptor beta chains were sequenced from one sample in a study of technical replicates of blood from a handful of donors. The protocol was immunoSEQ multiplex PCR, while the TCRdb copy is restricted to in-frame clones and leaves out a portion. The sample contains about 79,000 clones, about 91% of which appear only once. The specimen sequenced was T cells isolated from PBMCs. These TCRs come from a human donor in good health. Some clones in this sample may be carry-over from other donors' samples.

Only one count was recorded for this clone. CDR3 sequence (DNA): TGTGCCAGCAGTGAGGACAGATACAATGAGCAGTTCTTC. Translation gives CASSEDRYNEQFF. The chain carries TRBV6-1 and TRBJ2-1, with a weak D call TRBD1 (6 bases). Germline loops: CDR1 MNHNS, CDR2 SASEGT. The CDR3 covers 13 residues. Trimming removed 3 bases at V and 4 bases at J, with 7 bases between.

This chain joins TRBV13 and TRBJ2-2; D not resolved. V dropped 0 bases and J dropped 0 bases, with 5 bases sitting between them. Germline V gene data show CDR1 as PRHDT and CDR2 as FYEKMQ (reference sequence). The CDR3 totals 15 residues. CDR3 coding DNA: TGTGCCAGCAGCTTAGGCAGGTCGAACACCGGGGAGCTGTTTTTT. Its protein product is CASSLGRSNTGELFF. Together with reference TRBV13 and TRBJ2-2, the CDR3 gives the full variable domain: AAGVIQSPRHLIKEKRETATLKCYPIPRHDTVYWYQQGPGQDPQFLISFYEKMQSDKGSIPDRFSAQQFSDYHSELNMSSLELGDSALYFCASSLGRSNTGELFFGEGSRLTVL.

This rearrangement joins TRBV9 to TRBJ2-7; 7 bases are shared with TRBD2. The germline V gene encodes CDR1 SGDLS and CDR2 YYNGEE. V lost 4 bases and J lost 6; bases outside the gene matches: 13. This CDR3 has 15 amino acids. The CDR3 protein is CASSPSGVPGSEQYF. The CDR3 nucleotides read TGTGCCAGCAGCCCCAGCGGGGTTCCGGGCAGCGAGCAGTACTTC. Full variable domain (outside the CDR3, taken from reference TRBV9 and TRBJ2-7): DSGVTQTPKHLITATGQRVTLRCSPRSGDLSVYWYQQSLDQGLQFLIQYYNGEERAKGNILERFSAQQFPDLHSELNLSSLELGDSALYFCASSPSGVPGSEQYFGPGTRLTVT.

The CDR3 DNA reads as TGTGCCAGTAGTATAGATCCGTTCGAGTTACCCCCTCAGCCCCAGCATTTT. This codes for CASSIDPFELPPQPQHF. The chain couples TRBV19 to TRBJ1-5, with D uncertain. CDR1 is LNHDA, CDR2 SQIVND, per germline (reference sequence). Trimming removed 0 bases at V and 6 bases at J, with 18 bases between. The CDR3 has 17 amino acids.

In regard to this clone: Compared with germline, one end of the junction differs, possibly owing to a read error. The chain couples TRBV7-2 to TRBJ2-3, with a possible D match to TRBD2 (5 bases). This CDR3 contains 13 residues. CDR1 and CDR2 from the germline V gene are SGHTA and FQGNSA. This chain's CDR3 is CASSFKGELPAHF. Here the CDR3 DNA reads TGTGCCAGCAGCTTTAAGGGAGAACTGCCAGCACATTTT.

The chain has TRBV9 and TRBJ2-2, with TRBD2 matching over 8 bases. V shed 5 bases and J 6 bases; nucleotides not matched to a gene: 6. The V gene's germline CDR1 is SGDLS and CDR2 YYNGEE. The CDR3 contains 14 residues. DNA of the CDR3: TGTGCCAGCAGGCCGGGACTAGAGGCCGGGGAGCTGTTTTTT. Protein: CASRPGLEAGELFF.

The CDR3 region has the DNA TGTGCCAGCAGTAACCCGCGGGCAGCTACTACAGATACGCAGTATTTT. Encoded protein: CASSNPRAATTDTQYF. This chain joins TRBV5-4 and TRBJ2-3, with a weak D call TRBD2 (5 bases). The CDR3 length is 16 residues. Trimming removed 5 bases from V and 3 bases from J, with 19 bases in between. The germline V gene has CDR1 SGHNT and CDR2 YYREEE (reference sequence).

The rearrangement links TRBV5-4 to TRBJ2-2; the match to TRBD2 covers 9 bases. Germline CDR1 SGHNT, CDR2 YYREEE (reference sequence). Unmatched junction bases numbered 5, after V lost 6 bases and J lost 2 bases. CDR3 length: 15 amino acids. The CDR3 region has the DNA TGTGCCAGCAAGGGAGCGGGAGGTAACACCGGGGAGCTGTTTTTT. This gives the protein CASKGAGGNTGELFF.

The V call is TRBV27, the J call TRBJ2-3; a weak D match, TRBD2 (6 bases). The germline V and J ends were trimmed by 6 bases and 1 base, with 14 bases remaining between them. Germline-derived CDR1 and CDR2 are MNHEY and SMNVEV (reference sequence). The CDR3 has 15 residues. The CDR3 DNA reads TGTGCCAGCAGCTCGGGGGACGGCGGCACAGATACGCAGTATTTT. Its translation is CASSSGDGGTDTQYF.

The gene calls are TRBV4-2 and TRBJ2-2; the match to TRBD2 covers 10 bases. Germline V gene data show CDR1 as LGHNA and CDR2 as YNFKEQ. This CDR3 has 20 residues. The ends lost 3 bases at V and 0 bases at J; junction bases unmatched: 13. CDR3 bases: TGTGCCAGCAGCCAGCCGGGACTAGCGATGAATAACGCGAACACCGGGGAGCTGTTTTTT. It is translated as CASSQPGLAMNNANTGELFF.

The rearrangement joins TRBV10-2 to TRBJ2-7; no reliable D call. The CDR3 has 15 residues. V was cut by 4 bases and J by 3 bases, with 16 bases left in between. Germline V gene lookup returns CDR1 WSHSY and CDR2 SAAADI. The CDR3 DNA reads as TGCGCCAGCAGTGGAAATACGGTCCCCCTCTACGAGCAGTACTTC. This sequence encodes CASSGNTVPLYEQYF.

The chain employs TRBV19 and TRBJ2-7; 10 nucleotides line up with TRBD2. From germline, CDR1 is LNHDA and CDR2 SQIVND (reference sequence). Trimming cost V 7 bases and J 6 bases; bases outside gene matches: 9. The length of the CDR3 is 14 residues. Here the CDR3 reads CASKASGRSPEQYF. The CDR3 nucleotides read TGTGCCAGTAAGGCTAGCGGGAGATCGCCCGAGCAGTACTTC.

V and J are TRBV6-5 and TRBJ2-1, with D unclear. Germline CDR1 is MNHEY and CDR2 is SVGAGI. CDR3 length: 13 residues. Trimming took 6 bases from V and 4 from J, leaving 10 bases between them. The CDR3 loop is CASSRDLYNEQFF. CDR3 DNA sequence: TGTGCCAGCAGCCGCGACTTGTACAATGAGCAGTTCTTC.

This sequence joins TRBV28 and TRBJ2-1; no clear D gene. From germline, CDR1 is MDHEN and CDR2 SYDVKM. The CDR3 has 12 residues. V lost 3 bases, J lost 7 bases, and 7 bases lay in between. The CDR3: CASSLIQNEQFF. In DNA form, the CDR3 reads TGTGCCAGCAGTTTGATCCAGAATGAGCAGTTCTTC. Full variable domain (missing parts from reference TRBV28 and TRBJ2-1): DVKVTQSSRYLVKRTGEKVFLECVQDMDHENMFWYRQDPGLGLRLIYFSYDVKMKEKGDIPEGYSVSREKKERFSLILESASTNQTSMYLCASSLIQNEQFFGPGTRLTVL.

This clone was observed a few times. V usage is TRBV7-9 and J usage is TRBJ1-4, with D hard to call. The CDR3 is 15 amino acids. V lost 2 bases and J lost 6, with 13 bases in between. Germline CDR1 reads SEHNR; CDR2 reads FQNEAQ (reference sequence). The CDR3 sequence is CASSLLGDRDEKLFF. Here the CDR3 DNA reads TGTGCCAGCAGCTTACTCGGGGATCGGGATGAAAAACTGTTTTTT. The whole variable domain, remainder taken from reference TRBV7-9 and TRBJ1-4, is DTGVSQNPRHKITKRGQNVTFRCDPISEHNRLYWYRQTLGQGPEFLTYFQNEAQLEKSRLLSDRFSAERPKGSFSTLEIQRTEQGDSAMYLCASSLLGDRDEKLFFGSGTQLSVL.

V gene TRBV21-1 combines with J gene TRBJ2-2; the D call TRBD1 from the table was never checked on the DNA. TRBV21-1 is a listed pseudogene. The CDR3 totals 18 residues. As DNA, the CDR3 is TGTGCCAGTCTGAGGCCGGGACAGGGGAAAGGGAACACCGGGGAGCTGTTTTTT. This encodes CASLRPGQGKGNTGELFF.

This rearrangement joins TRBV21-1 to TRBJ2-7; TRBD1, the D gene given by the table, was not confirmed from the DNA. TRBV21-1 is a pseudogene locus. The CDR3 totals 13 residues. The CDR3 nucleotides read TGTGCCAGCAGCAAAGGGACAGGGGGCGAGCAGTACTTC. Residues: CASSKGTGGEQYF.

V is TRBV27 and J is TRBJ2-4; D is unclear. From germline, CDR1 is MNHEY and CDR2 SMNVEV (reference sequence). This CDR3 is 14 amino acids long. The germline V and J ends were trimmed by 0 bases and 0 bases, with 3 bases remaining between them. Here the CDR3 DNA reads TGTGCCAGCAGTTTATCCTTAGCCAAAAACATTCAGTACTTC. Translated: CASSLSLAKNIQYF.

The chain links TRBV6-5 to TRBJ2-7, with D maybe TRBD2 (7 bases). V lost 0 bases to trimming and J lost 4 bases, with 13 bases between them. This CDR3 is built from 15 residues. Germline V gives CDR1 MNHEY, CDR2 SVGAGI. CDR3 coding DNA: TGTGCCAGCAGTTACTCGGGGGGGGCGGGATACGAGCAGTACTTC. Residues: CASSYSGGAGYEQYF.

V gene TRBV4-1 combines with J gene TRBJ2-5; 7 bases match TRBD2. The germline V gene encodes CDR1 MGHRA and CDR2 YSYEKL. V trimming: 0 bases; J trimming: 5 bases; junction bases outside the gene matches: 9. The CDR3 consists of 16 residues. The CDR3 coding sequence is TGCGCCAGCAGCCAAGATCGGGCGGGAGTAGAGGAGACCCAGTACTTC. Its translation is CASSQDRAGVEETQYF.

CDR3 nucleotides: TGTGCCAGCGGGACTAGCGGGGGTAATGAGCAGTTCTTC. Protein product: CASGTSGGNEQFF. The rearrangement links TRBV7-6 to TRBJ2-1, with 14 bases lining up with TRBD2. The CDR3 sequence is 13 residues long. Germline V CDR1 and CDR2: SGHVS, FNYEAQ. V lost 8 bases to trimming and J lost 7 bases; unmatched junction nucleotides: 1. The full variable domain, rest sourced from reference TRBV7-6 and TRBJ2-1, is GAGVSQSPRYKVTKRGQDVALRCDPISGHVSLYWYRQALGQGPEFLTYFNYEAQQDKSGLPNDRFSAERPEGSISTLTIQRTEQRDSAMYRCASGTSGGNEQFFGPGTRLTVL.

The rearrangement joins TRBV29-1 to TRBJ2-7, with D unresolved. Trimming removed 4 bases from V and 6 bases from J, with 7 bases in between. The CDR3 contains 10 residues. Per germline, CDR1 SQVTM and CDR2 ANQGSEA. The CDR3 sequence is CSVVLSEQYF. The CDR3 DNA follows: TGCAGCGTTGTACTGAGCGAGCAGTACTTC.

This clone was found once. The J gene is TRBJ2-7, the V gene TRBV13, with D unresolved. CDR1 PRHDT and CDR2 FYEKMQ come from the germline V gene (reference sequence). The CDR3 consists of 15 residues. V lost 0 bases and J 0 bases, leaving 9 bases between the germline ends. The CDR3 bases are TGTGCCAGCAGCTTAGGAGTGGTTAGCTCCTACGAGCAGTACTTC. Translated, it gives CASSLGVVSSYEQYF.

The chain is built from TRBV11-2 and TRBJ1-4, with TRBD1 as a possible D gene (6 bases). Trimming stripped 4 bases from V and 6 bases from J, with 12 bases between. CDR1 is SGHAT and CDR2 is FQNNGV in the germline V gene. This CDR3 has 14 amino acids. The CDR3 here is CASSWTVADEKLFF. In nucleotides, the CDR3 is TGTGCCAGCAGCTGGACAGTTGCGGATGAAAAACTGTTTTTT.

This clone was recorded once. The chain uses TRBV19 and TRBJ2-6, with TRBD2 identical over 7 bases. The CDR3 is 16 residues long. Trimming cost V 4 bases and J 0 bases; bases outside gene matches: 3. CDR1 and CDR2 from the germline V gene are LNHDA and SQIVND (reference sequence). CDR3 in amino acids: CASSTGRASGANVLTF. CDR3 DNA sequence: TGTGCCAGTAGTACAGGGAGGGCCTCTGGGGCCAACGTCCTGACTTTC.

This chain uses TRBV27 with TRBJ2-7; a weak D match, TRBD1 (5 bases). The CDR3 loop spans 13 amino acids. The germline gives CDR1 MNHEY, CDR2 SMNVEV (reference sequence). V was cut by 5 bases and J by 4 bases, with 12 bases left in between. The chain's CDR3 is CASSIGRAYEQYF. The CDR3 region has the DNA TGTGCCAGCAGTATCGGCAGGGCGTACGAGCAGTACTTC.